Presented here are 32 T cell receptor beta chains from one specimen sequenced in a study of cytomegalovirus exposure and HLA in healthy donors. Data came from immunoSEQ multiplex PCR; TCRdb stores just in-frame clones and leaves some out. The sample carries hundreds of thousands of clones, approximately 82% recorded once. The sample was PBMCs. These receptor sequences come from a woman younger than 35 in good health and CMV-seronegative.

The rearrangement links TRBV25-1 to TRBJ1-2; D unclear. V was clipped by 2 bases and J by 4 bases, with 8 bases between them. Germline CDR1 is MGHDK and CDR2 is SYGVNS. The CDR3 has 13 residues. The CDR3 is CASSEVNTYGYTF. CDR3 in DNA: TGTGCCAGCAGTGAAGTTAACACCTATGGCTACACCTTC.

CDR3 sequence (DNA): TGTGCCAGCAGCGGACCGGGACATAGTAACTATGGCTACACCTTC. Its protein is CASSGPGHSNYGYTF. The chain joins TRBV6-1 to TRBJ1-2; TRBD1 is a possible D gene (6 bases). Trimming stripped 6 bases from V and 1 base from J, with 15 bases between. This CDR3 spans 15 amino acids. The germline V gene has CDR1 MNHNS and CDR2 SASEGT.

The rearrangement uses TRBV6-5 and TRBJ2-1; perhaps TRBD1 as D (6 bases). CDR1 and CDR2 from the germline V gene are MNHEY and SVGAGI. The CDR3 is 12 residues long. V was pared by 5 bases and J by 12 bases, with 14 bases between. In DNA form, the CDR3 reads TGTGCCAGCAGTGACCTACAGGGACCGCAGTTCTTC. Translated, it gives CASSDLQGPQFF.

CDR3: CASSLEAAAGNQPQHF. DNA of the CDR3: TGTGCCAGCAGCTTAGAGGCGGCTGCTGGCAATCAGCCCCAGCATTTT. V gene TRBV7-9 combines with J gene TRBJ1-5; no definite D call. V was cut by 1 base and J by 2 bases, with 12 bases left in between. CDR1 and CDR2 from the germline V gene are SEHNR and FQNEAQ (reference sequence). This CDR3 is 16 amino acids long.

V gene TRBV18 combines with J gene TRBJ1-5, with D tentatively TRBD1 (6 bases). Per germline, CDR1 KGHSH and CDR2 LQKENI. The CDR3 extends over 14 amino acids. Trimming cost V 3 bases and J 4 bases, with 10 bases left between them. CDR3 amino acids: CASSPRTENQPQHF. The CDR3 DNA is TGTGCCAGCTCACCCAGGACAGAAAATCAGCCCCAGCATTTT.

The gene calls are TRBV29-1 and TRBJ2-1; D may correspond to TRBD1 or TRBD2 (5 bases each). The CDR3 spans 14 residues. In germline, CDR1 is SQVTM, CDR2 ANQGSEA. The V end was cut by 8 bases, the J end by 3 bases, with 17 bases between. This chain's CDR3 is CSCRVGDGYNEQFF. The DNA for the CDR3 is TGCAGCTGCAGGGTGGGGGACGGCTACAATGAGCAGTTCTTC.

This chain uses TRBV7-9 with TRBJ2-5; 7 nucleotides align to TRBD1. The V and J ends lost 5 bases and 6 bases, in that order; junction bases with no gene match: 12. The CDR3 covers 15 residues. The germline CDR1 and CDR2 sequences are SEHNR and FQNEAQ (reference sequence). CDR3 DNA sequence: TGTGCCAGCAGCCTAAACTGGGACAGCAAGAAGACCCAGTACTTC. As protein: CASSLNWDSKKTQYF.

The chain couples TRBV18 to TRBJ2-3, with unresolved D. This CDR3 is 15 amino acids long. With 4 bases removed from V and 2 bases from J, the gap between germline ends came to 13 bases. The germline V gene has CDR1 KGHSH and CDR2 LQKENI. In nucleotides, the CDR3 is TGTGCCAGCTCACGAATCGGCGCGCTCACAGATACGCAGTATTTT. Its protein is CASSRIGALTDTQYF.

The chain recombines TRBV29-1 with TRBJ1-1; D remains ambiguous. Germline CDR1 is SQVTM and CDR2 is ANQGSEA. This CDR3 spans 12 amino acids. The germline V and J ends were trimmed by 4 bases and 1 base, with 7 bases remaining between them. The CDR3 DNA reads TGCAGCGTTGTTGGAAGGAACACTGAAGCTTTCTTT. Its translation: CSVVGRNTEAFF. The complete variable domain, with remaining parts taken from reference TRBV29-1 and TRBJ1-1, reads SAVISQKPSRDICQRGTSLTIQCQVDSQVTMMFWYRQQPGQSLTLIATANQGSEATYESGFVIDKFPISRPNLTFSTLTVSNMSPEDSSIYLCSVVGRNTEAFFGQGTRLTVV.

This rearrangement joins TRBV6-6 to TRBJ2-7; 8 bases fit TRBD1. With V trimmed by 9 bases and J by 6 bases, 13 bases remained unmatched. Looked up from germline, CDR1 is MNHNY and CDR2 is SVGAGI (reference sequence). The CDR3 consists of 14 residues. The DNA of the CDR3 is TGTGCCAGTAACACAGGGGGAACTACGTTCGAGCAGTACTTC. Encoded protein: CASNTGGTTFEQYF.

This chain joins TRBV7-8 and TRBJ1-2, with unresolved D. V gave up 1 base and J gave up 1 base, with 10 bases separating them. Germline CDR1 SGHVS, CDR2 FQNEAQ. CDR3 length: 15 residues. CDR3 nucleotide sequence: TGTGCCAGCAGCTTAGAACATGGGAATAACTATGGCTACACCTTC. It encodes CASSLEHGNNYGYTF.

V and J are TRBV20-1 and TRBJ1-3; D is unclear. CDR1 and CDR2 from the germline V gene are DFQATT and SNEGSKA (reference sequence). Trimming stripped 5 bases from V and 0 bases from J, with 2 bases between. This CDR3 has 11 amino acids. The CDR3 DNA reads TGCAGTGCTCTCTCTGGAAACACCATATATTTT. Translated, it gives CSALSGNTIYF.

The chain joins TRBV5-1 to TRBJ2-2; TRBD1 matches 8 bases. The germline V gene encodes CDR1 SGHRS and CDR2 YFSETQ. This CDR3 contains 14 residues. Unmatched junction bases numbered 5, after V lost 9 bases and J lost 1 base. Here the CDR3 reads CATYGQGNTGELFF. The CDR3 DNA follows: TGCGCCACCTACGGACAGGGGAACACCGGGGAGCTGTTTTTT. The whole variable domain, remainder taken from reference TRBV5-1 and TRBJ2-2, is KAGVTQTPRYLIKTRGQQVTLSCSPISGHRSVSWYQQTPGQGLQFLFEYFSETQRNKGNFPGRFSGRQFSNSRSEMNVSTLELGDSALYLCATYGQGNTGELFFGEGSRLTVL.

The rearrangement links TRBV7-9 to TRBJ1-1; D is uncertain. This CDR3 is 12 amino acids long. V was cut by 5 bases and J by 7 bases, with 11 bases left in between. Per the germline V gene, CDR1 is SEHNR and CDR2 is FQNEAQ (reference sequence). CDR3 nucleotide sequence: TGTGCCAGCAGCAGCGAAGGGAGTGAAGCTTTCTTT. It is translated as CASSSEGSEAFF.

This clone was counted a few times. This chain links TRBV19 with TRBJ1-2, with D tentatively TRBD1 (5 bases). Germline-derived CDR1 and CDR2 are LNHDA and SQIVND (reference sequence). The CDR3 runs to 12 residues. Trimming took off 5 bases at V and 3 bases at J, with 7 bases between the two ends. CDR3 sequence: CASSSGHYGYTF. CDR3 coding DNA: TGTGCCAGTAGTTCGGGGCACTATGGCTACACCTTC.

The CDR3 protein is CASSQGSGSASFYGYTF. CDR3 sequence (DNA): TGTGCCAGCAGCCAAGGTAGTGGATCGGCCTCCTTTTATGGCTACACCTTC. This chain uses TRBV4-2 with TRBJ1-2; D uncertain. V was shortened by 1 base and J by 5 bases, with 20 bases between the two germline ends. Per germline, CDR1 LGHNA and CDR2 YNFKEQ. The CDR3 has 17 amino acids.

V gene TRBV5-8 combines with J gene TRBJ1-1, with 9 bases that match TRBD1. The V gene end was trimmed by 4 bases and the J gene end by 4 bases; junction bases not matched to a gene: 5. This CDR3 contains 14 residues. The germline CDR1 and CDR2 sequences are SGHTS and YDEGEE. CDR3 DNA sequence: TGTGCCAGCAGCCGGGGACAGGGACGCACTGAAGCTTTCTTT. This codes for CASSRGQGRTEAFF.

V and J are TRBV14 and TRBJ2-7, with 7 bases fitting TRBD1. Germline V gene lookup returns CDR1 SGHDN and CDR2 FVKESK. The CDR3 runs to 13 residues. The J segment lost 6 bases and the V segment lost 2 bases, leaving 4 bases of the junction unmatched. The CDR3 nucleotides are TGTGCCAGCAGCCAACGACAGGGCGGCGAGCAGTACTTC. Its translation: CASSQRQGGEQYF.

CDR3 sequence (DNA): TGTGCCAGCAGCGAATTTCGGGGGGGAACTGAAGCTTTCTTT. Its protein product is CASSEFRGGTEAFF. The V call is TRBV7-9, the J call TRBJ1-1, with D possibly matching TRBD1 (5 bases). The CDR3 contains 14 residues. Germline V gene sequence: CDR1 SEHNR, CDR2 FQNEAQ (reference sequence). V shed 5 bases and J shed 5 bases, with 15 bases lying between them.

This clone was observed a few times. The rearrangement links TRBV10-2 to TRBJ2-1, with 8 bases fitting TRBD2. V dropped 5 bases and J dropped 0; count of bases not matched to a gene: 6. The CDR3 is 16 residues long. Germline CDR1 WSHSY, CDR2 SAAADI. This chain's CDR3 is CASSLAGSSSYNEQFF. DNA for the CDR3: TGCGCCAGCAGTCTAGCGGGCTCGAGCTCCTACAATGAGCAGTTCTTC.

This clone was observed a handful of times. The sample holds other DNA sequences that translate to the same CDR3. The V and J genes are TRBV9 and TRBJ2-2, with no clear D. Looked up from germline, CDR1 is SGDLS and CDR2 is YYNGEE. The CDR3 contains 12 residues. Trimming removed 2 bases from V and 5 bases from J, with 4 bases in between. CDR3 nucleotides: TGTGCCAGCAGCGTGGGGACCGGGGAGCTGTTTTTT. It specifies CASSVGTGELFF.

The rearrangement links TRBV28 to TRBJ2-5, with TRBD1 matching over 11 bases. Looked up from germline, CDR1 is MDHEN and CDR2 is SYDVKM. The CDR3 is made up of 15 amino acids. With V trimmed by 5 bases and J by 3 bases, 5 bases remained unmatched. CDR3 DNA: TGTGCCAGCAGTCGACCGGGACAGGGGGAAGAGACCCAGTACTTC. This gives the protein CASSRPGQGEETQYF.

The V and J genes are TRBV5-1 and TRBJ2-3; tentatively, D is TRBD1 or TRBD2 (5 bases each). The CDR3 extends over 15 amino acids. Trimming took off 4 bases at V and 1 base at J, with 13 bases between the two ends. In germline, CDR1 is SGHRS, CDR2 YFSETQ. The DNA for the CDR3 is TGCGCCAGCAGCCGGGCGCTGGGGGGCACAGATACGCAGTATTTT. Its translation: CASSRALGGTDTQYF.

This chain links TRBV6-5 with TRBJ2-5; the match to TRBD1 covers 9 bases. J was trimmed by 5 bases and V by 2 bases; bases with no gene match: 3. The CDR3 loop spans 14 amino acids. CDR1 and CDR2 from the germline V gene are MNHEY and SVGAGI. The CDR3 nucleotides are TGTGCCAGCAGTTACACAGGGGGCCGGGAGACCCAGTACTTC. Translated: CASSYTGGRETQYF.

Concerning this clone itself: One end of the junction varies from germline; a read error may be responsible. The genes are TRBV7-7 and TRBJ2-5, with 9 nucleotides matching TRBD1. This CDR3 contains 15 residues. Germline V gene lookup returns CDR1 SSHAT and CDR2 FNYEAQ (reference sequence). The CDR3 is CASSLGGTGKETQYF. DNA of the CDR3: TGTGCTAGCAGCTTGGGGGGGACAGGGAAAGAGACCCAGTACTTC.

The chain employs TRBV5-4 and TRBJ1-6, with D possibly TRBD1 on 5 matching bases. Germline loops: CDR1 SGHNT, CDR2 YYREEE (reference sequence). The CDR3 length is 15 residues. Trimming took off 3 bases at V and 7 bases at J, with 14 bases between the two ends. CDR3 coding DNA: TGTGCCAGCAGCTACGGACACTATCCCAATTCACCCCTCCACTTT. Translated, it gives CASSYGHYPNSPLHF.

The J gene is TRBJ1-1, the V gene TRBV11-1; D unclear. The germline V gene encodes CDR1 SGHAT and CDR2 FQDESV (reference sequence). Between the trimmed V and J ends, which lost 5 bases and 1 base, there was a span of 11 bases. The CDR3 has 14 amino acids. The CDR3 coding sequence is TGTGCCAGCAGCATACACCGGGGGAACACTGAAGCTTTCTTT. Protein sequence: CASSIHRGNTEAFF.

The rearrangement uses TRBV10-2 and TRBJ2-5; D is uncertain. The V and J ends lost 6 bases and 5 bases respectively, with 10 bases between them. The CDR3 consists of 12 residues. CDR1 is WSHSY and CDR2 is SAAADI in the germline V gene. The CDR3 loop is CASRLRLETQYF. DNA for the CDR3: TGCGCCAGCAGGTTGAGGTTGGAGACCCAGTACTTC.

The chain combines TRBV9 with TRBJ1-3; D perhaps matches TRBD1 (5 bases). Per the germline V gene, CDR1 is SGDLS and CDR2 is YYNGEE. This CDR3 comprises 14 residues. Trimming removed 3 bases from V and 2 bases from J, with 9 bases in between. The chain's CDR3 is CASSAGTAGNTIYF. For the CDR3, the DNA is TGTGCCAGCAGCGCAGGGACGGCTGGAAACACCATATATTTT.

The chain joins TRBV27 to TRBJ2-5; TRBD2 matches at 9 bases. Germline V gene lookup returns CDR1 MNHEY and CDR2 SMNVEV (reference sequence). V trimming: 2 bases; J trimming: 7 bases; junction bases outside the gene matches: 2. CDR3 size: 13 residues. CDR3 sequence reads: CASSLTSGRTQYF. The CDR3 DNA reads TGTGCCAGCAGTTTAACTAGCGGGCGGACCCAGTACTTC.

The chain couples TRBV29-1 to TRBJ2-1; TRBD1 aligns across 9 bases. Germline CDR1 SQVTM, CDR2 ANQGSEA. The CDR3 is 12 residues long. The J segment lost 3 bases and the V segment lost 7 bases, leaving 1 base of the junction unmatched. The CDR3 nucleotides read TGCAGCGCGGGACAGGGCTACAATGAGCAGTTCTTC. This sequence encodes CSAGQGYNEQFF.

The chain carries TRBV30 and TRBJ1-2; 8 nucleotides align to TRBD1. V gave up 0 bases and J gave up 6 bases; unmatched junction bases: 6. The CDR3 contains 14 residues. Germline lookup yields CDR1 GTSNPN and CDR2 SVGIG (reference sequence). CDR3 protein: CAWSVLGRGHGYTF. DNA of the CDR3: TGTGCCTGGAGTGTATTGGGCAGGGGGCATGGCTACACCTTC.